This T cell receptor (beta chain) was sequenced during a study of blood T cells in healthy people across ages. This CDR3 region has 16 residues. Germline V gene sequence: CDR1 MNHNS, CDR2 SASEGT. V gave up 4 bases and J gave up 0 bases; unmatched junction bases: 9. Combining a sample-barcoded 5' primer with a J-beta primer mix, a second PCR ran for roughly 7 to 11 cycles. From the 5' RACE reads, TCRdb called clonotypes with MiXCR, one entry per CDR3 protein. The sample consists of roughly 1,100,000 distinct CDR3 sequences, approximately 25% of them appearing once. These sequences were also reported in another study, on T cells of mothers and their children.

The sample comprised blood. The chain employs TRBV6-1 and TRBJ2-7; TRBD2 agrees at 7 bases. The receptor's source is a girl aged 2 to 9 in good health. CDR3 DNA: TGTGCCAGCAGTGGCGGGGGACGGAAGGACTCCTACGAGCAGTACTTC. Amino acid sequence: CASSGGGRKDSYEQYF.